A selection of T cell receptor beta chains follows, all from one sample in a study of T cell responses to AZD1222 COVID-19 vaccine. Method: immunoSEQ multiplex PCR; TCRdb's copy keeps in-frame clones and lacks some. The sample comprises some 91,000 clones, roughly 89% of which are singletons, and 2% to 3% rests with the top ten. This material consisted of peripheral blood, taken on day 0 of AZD1222 vaccination. These receptors all come from an adult in good health. The CDR3 runs from the conserved cysteine through the conserved F or W. Each record gives: V gene, D gene, J gene, clone size, CDR3 protein, CDR3 DNA. The D gene is left open where the match is weak. Some rows mark clone size as missing; the rest say once, few, many or name a class of expanded clone.

V gene: TRBV7-9; D gene: TRBD2; J gene: TRBJ2-2; clone size: -; CDR3 protein: CASSLIAGAGELFF; CDR3 DNA: TGTGCCAGCAGCTTAATAGCGGGAGCCGGGGAGCTGTTTTTT
V gene: TRBV4-1; D gene: TRBD1; J gene: TRBJ1-5; clone size: -; CDR3 protein: CASSQDSGTDNQPQHF; CDR3 DNA: TGCGCCAGCAGCCAAGATTCCGGGACAGATAATCAGCCCCAGCATTTT
V gene: TRBV5-1; D gene: -; J gene: TRBJ1-2; clone size: -; CDR3 protein: CASSGGRGNLYGYTF; CDR3 DNA: TGCGCCAGCAGCGGGGGTCGGGGAAACCTCTATGGCTACACCTTC
V gene: TRBV13; D gene: -; J gene: TRBJ2-1; clone size: -; CDR3 protein: CASSLGYNEQFF; CDR3 DNA: TGTGCCAGCAGCTTAGGATACAATGAGCAGTTCTTC
V gene: TRBV19; D gene: -; J gene: TRBJ1-5; clone size: -; CDR3 protein: CASSIGGWRTSQPQHF; CDR3 DNA: TGTGCCAGTAGTATAGGGGGGTGGAGGACGAGTCAGCCCCAGCATTTT
V gene: TRBV28; D gene: TRBD1; J gene: TRBJ2-7; clone size: once; CDR3 protein: CASSLPGTGAYEQYF; CDR3 DNA: TGTGCCAGCAGTTTACCCGGGACAGGGGCCTACGAGCAGTACTTC
V gene: TRBV5-6; D gene: -; J gene: TRBJ2-2; clone size: -; CDR3 protein: CASSLTGTGELFF; CDR3 DNA: TGTGCCAGCAGCTTGACGGGGACCGGGGAGCTGTTTTTT
V gene: TRBV2; D gene: TRBD2; J gene: TRBJ2-3; clone size: -; CDR3 protein: CASSDGLAGTTDTQYF; CDR3 DNA: TGTGCCAGCAGTGACGGACTAGCGGGCACCACAGATACGCAGTATTTT
V gene: TRBV11-3; D gene: -; J gene: TRBJ2-5; clone size: -; CDR3 protein: CASSLDLGGTQYF; CDR3 DNA: TGTGCCAGCAGCTTAGATCTGGGAGGGACCCAGTACTTC
V gene: TRBV10-3; D gene: -; J gene: TRBJ1-1; clone size: -; CDR3 protein: CAISESPYKSEAEAFF; CDR3 DNA: TGTGCCATCAGTGAGTCGCCCTACAAATCAGAGGCTGAAGCTTTCTTT
V gene: TRBV6-5; D gene: -; J gene: TRBJ1-2; clone size: few; CDR3 protein: CASRTGDHFNYGYTF; CDR3 DNA: TGTGCCAGCAGAACAGGAGACCATTTTAACTATGGCTACACCTTC
V gene: TRBV14; D gene: TRBD2; J gene: TRBJ2-5; clone size: -; CDR3 protein: CASSQLAGAQETQYF; CDR3 DNA: TGTGCCAGCAGCCAACTAGCGGGGGCCCAAGAGACCCAGTACTTC
V gene: TRBV18; D gene: TRBD1; J gene: TRBJ2-7; clone size: -; CDR3 protein: CASSRGQGRGEQYF; CDR3 DNA: TGTGCCAGCTCCCGCGGACAGGGGCGAGGCGAGCAGTACTTC
V gene: TRBV18; D gene: TRBD2; J gene: TRBJ2-1; clone size: -; CDR3 protein: CASSMRTSGVNEQFF; CDR3 DNA: TGTGCCAGCTCGATGCGGACTAGCGGGGTCAATGAGCAGTTCTTC
V gene: TRBV27; D gene: TRBD1; J gene: TRBJ2-1; clone size: -; CDR3 protein: CASSLIGTGKDEQFF; CDR3 DNA: TGTGCCAGCAGTTTAATCGGGACAGGCAAGGATGAGCAGTTCTTC
V gene: TRBV7-9; D gene: TRBD1; J gene: TRBJ2-3; clone size: -; CDR3 protein: CASSLGTGTGITDTQYF; CDR3 DNA: TGTGCCAGCAGCTTAGGCACCGGGACAGGGATCACAGATACGCAGTATTTT
V gene: TRBV7-9; D gene: -; J gene: TRBJ1-6; clone size: -; CDR3 protein: CASSSPGGSYNSPLHF; CDR3 DNA: TGTGCCAGCAGCTCCCCGGGTGGCTCCTATAATTCACCCCTCCACTTT
V gene: TRBV7-9; D gene: -; J gene: TRBJ2-2; clone size: many; CDR3 protein: CASSLALTTGELFF; CDR3 DNA: TGTGCCAGCAGCTTAGCTTTAACCACCGGGGAGCTGTTTTTT
V gene: TRBV6-2/TRBV6-3; D gene: -; J gene: TRBJ2-7; clone size: -; CDR3 protein: CASSYLNEQYF; CDR3 DNA: TGTGCCAGCAGTTATTTGAACGAGCAGTACTTC
V gene: TRBV3-1/TRBV3-2; D gene: -; J gene: TRBJ2-7; clone size: -; CDR3 protein: CASSRPGDVYEQYF; CDR3 DNA: TGTGCCAGCAGCCGACCGGGAGATGTCTACGAGCAGTACTTC
V gene: TRBV7-2; D gene: -; J gene: TRBJ2-2; clone size: -; CDR3 protein: CASSPGPSTGELFF; CDR3 DNA: TGTGCCAGCAGCCCCGGACCAAGCACCGGGGAGCTGTTTTTT
V gene: TRBV5-1; D gene: -; J gene: TRBJ1-1; clone size: -; CDR3 protein: CASSLGQGHLTSTEAFF; CDR3 DNA: TGCGCCAGCAGCTTGGGGCAGGGCCATTTAACGAGCACTGAAGCTTTCTTT
V gene: TRBV29-1; D gene: -; J gene: TRBJ2-7; clone size: -; CDR3 protein: CNVGERTYEQYF; CDR3 DNA: TGCAACGTGGGGGAGAGGACCTACGAGCAGTACTTC
V gene: TRBV6-1; D gene: -; J gene: TRBJ1-5; clone size: -; CDR3 protein: CASSENTGRSQPQHF; CDR3 DNA: TGTGCCAGCAGTGAAAACACCGGGAGAAGTCAGCCCCAGCATTTT
V gene: TRBV7-9; D gene: -; J gene: TRBJ2-3; clone size: -; CDR3 protein: CASSSVITTGTDTQYF; CDR3 DNA: TGTGCCAGCAGCTCTGTTATAACCACTGGCACAGATACGCAGTATTTT
V gene: TRBV20-1; D gene: TRBD1; J gene: TRBJ1-3; clone size: -; CDR3 protein: CSASLGTDSGNTIYF; CDR3 DNA: TGCAGTGCTAGTTTGGGGACAGACTCTGGAAACACCATATATTTT